The T cell receptor (beta chain) under discussion was sequenced for a study of blood T cells in healthy people across ages. As for this clonotype: Its antigen remains unidentified.

Whenever a sample was processed, at least 7 million PBMCs were isolated. General study findings and limits: TCR beta diversity correlated strongly with naive T cell percentage. More naive CD4+ cells and higher diversity were found in long-lived than in aged donors.

The second PCR ran roughly 7 to 12 cycles with a sample-barcoded 5' primer and J-beta primers. TCRdb recomputed calls from the 5' RACE reads with MiXCR, one row per CDR3 protein. Here the sample spans approximately 360,000 distinct CDR3 sequences, 45% to 60% being singletons. This sequence was found in a man aged 55 to 70 in good health. The sample comprised blood.

The CDR3 here is CASSLAGRSDTQYF. For the CDR3, the DNA is TGCGCCAGCAGCTTGGCTGGGAGGAGTGATACGCAGTATTTT. The V gene is TRBV5-1, the J gene TRBJ2-3; the D gene is possibly TRBD2 (6 bases). Deletions cut 0 bases from V and 6 bases from J, with 11 bases between. Germline V gene data show CDR1 as SGHRS and CDR2 as YFSETQ. The CDR3 spans 14 residues.